This T cell receptor (beta chain) comes out of a study of shared clonotypes between healthy human individuals. Terminally differentiated effector memory CD45RA+ cells were excluded from the naive CD8 cells, which were CD45RO-negative and positively selected for CCR7. Germline V gives CDR1 SGHAT, CDR2 FQNNGV. J was trimmed by 8 bases and V by 1 base; bases with no gene match: 10. This CDR3 spans 15 amino acids. Genomic DNA from each subset was divided evenly over several immunoSEQ plates. The table came from immunoSEQ multiplex PCR; TCRdb's copy has only in-frame clones and leaves some out. The sample lists approximately 2,000,000 clones, about 93% occurring once.

The sequenced sample consisted of naive CD8+ T cells from PBMCs. The chain combines TRBV11-2 with TRBJ1-2; 7 bases line up with TRBD1. The TCR sequence derives from a man in his late teens or twenties in good health. Some clones in this sample may be carry-over from other donors' samples. The CDR3: CASSLATGSTRGYTF. The CDR3 bases are TGTGCCAGCAGCTTAGCGACAGGGTCGACGCGGGGCTACACCTTC.